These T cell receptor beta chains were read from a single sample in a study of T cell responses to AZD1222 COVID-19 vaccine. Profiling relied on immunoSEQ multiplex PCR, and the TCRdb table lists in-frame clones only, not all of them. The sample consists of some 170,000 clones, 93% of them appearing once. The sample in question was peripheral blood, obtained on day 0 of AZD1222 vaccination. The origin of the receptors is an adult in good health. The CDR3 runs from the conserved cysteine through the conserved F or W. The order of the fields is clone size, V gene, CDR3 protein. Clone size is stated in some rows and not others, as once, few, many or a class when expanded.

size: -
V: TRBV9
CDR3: CASSVGGGPNQPQHF

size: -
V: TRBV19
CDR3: CASSAGGDYNEQFF

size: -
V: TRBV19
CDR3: CASSFPGANQPQHF

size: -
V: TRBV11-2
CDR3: CASSTIRGGATDTQYF

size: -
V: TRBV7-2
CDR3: CASSLGQGVSNQPQHF

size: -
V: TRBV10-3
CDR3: CATMRDRGRGGTGELFF

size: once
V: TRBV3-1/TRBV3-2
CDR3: CASSPTRLAGAPSSYNEQFF

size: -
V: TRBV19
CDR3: CASSRDRGNGNTIYF

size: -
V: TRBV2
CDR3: CASSALENTEAFF

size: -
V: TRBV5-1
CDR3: CASSPRTGELFF

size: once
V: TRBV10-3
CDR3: CAISDAGKGNSPLHF

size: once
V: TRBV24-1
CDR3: CATSEGNYGYTF

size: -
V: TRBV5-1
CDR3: CASSLGAPPGNTIYF

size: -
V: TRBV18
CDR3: CASSPGTNEKLFF

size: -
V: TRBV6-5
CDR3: CASSYDRGNPYEQYF

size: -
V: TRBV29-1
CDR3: CSVERLAGTFGMKTQYF

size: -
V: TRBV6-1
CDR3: CASSETGTGSYNEQFF

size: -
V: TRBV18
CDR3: CASSPPGERGEQFF

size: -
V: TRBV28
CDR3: CASSLRQGYYEQYF

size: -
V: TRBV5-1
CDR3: CASSLAINSEAFF

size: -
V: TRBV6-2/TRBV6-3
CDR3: CASSAGTGGYEQYF

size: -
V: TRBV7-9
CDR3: CASSVDTQYF

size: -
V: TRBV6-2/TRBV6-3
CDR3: CASSLAGVLGDTQYF

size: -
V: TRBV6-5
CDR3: CASSYSRAAGNTIYF

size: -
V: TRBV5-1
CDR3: CASSSEQGGGTEAFF